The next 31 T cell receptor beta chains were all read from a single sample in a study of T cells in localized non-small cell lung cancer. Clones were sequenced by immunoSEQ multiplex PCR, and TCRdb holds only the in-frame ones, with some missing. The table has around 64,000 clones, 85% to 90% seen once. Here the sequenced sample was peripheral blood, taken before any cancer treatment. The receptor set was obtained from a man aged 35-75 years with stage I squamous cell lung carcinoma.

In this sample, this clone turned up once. The CDR3, as DNA: TGTGCCAGCAGTAAAGGGAGAGACCTAGCCCTCCACTTT. It translates to CASSKGRDLALHF. This sequence joins TRBV2 and TRBJ1-6, with D hard to call. Germline-derived CDR1 and CDR2 are SNHLY and FYNNEI. The germline V and J ends were trimmed by 5 bases and 14 bases, with 16 bases remaining between them. CDR3 length: 13 residues.

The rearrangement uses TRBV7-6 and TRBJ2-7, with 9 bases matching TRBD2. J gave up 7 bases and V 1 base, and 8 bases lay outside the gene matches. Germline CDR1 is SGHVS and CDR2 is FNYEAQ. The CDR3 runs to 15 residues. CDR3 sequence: CASSLEAGGPEEQYF. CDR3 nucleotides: TGTGCCAGCAGCTTAGAGGCGGGAGGGCCAGAAGAGCAGTACTTC.

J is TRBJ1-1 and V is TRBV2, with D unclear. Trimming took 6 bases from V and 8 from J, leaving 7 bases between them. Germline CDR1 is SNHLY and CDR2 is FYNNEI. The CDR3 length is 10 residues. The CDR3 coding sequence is TGTGCCAGCAGGAGTAAAGAAGCTTTCTTT. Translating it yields CASRSKEAFF.

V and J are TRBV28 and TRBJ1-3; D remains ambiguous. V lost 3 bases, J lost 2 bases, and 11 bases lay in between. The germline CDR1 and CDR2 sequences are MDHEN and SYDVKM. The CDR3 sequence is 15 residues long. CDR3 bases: TGTGCCAGCAGTTTCTTGGCAGAAACTGGAAACACCATATATTTT. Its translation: CASSFLAETGNTIYF.

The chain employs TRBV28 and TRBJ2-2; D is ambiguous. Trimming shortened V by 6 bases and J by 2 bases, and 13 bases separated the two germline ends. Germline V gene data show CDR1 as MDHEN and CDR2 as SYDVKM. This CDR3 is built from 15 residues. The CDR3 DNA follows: TGTGCCAGCAGCATGCAGGTTCCCAACACCGGGGAGCTGTTTTTT. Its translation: CASSMQVPNTGELFF.

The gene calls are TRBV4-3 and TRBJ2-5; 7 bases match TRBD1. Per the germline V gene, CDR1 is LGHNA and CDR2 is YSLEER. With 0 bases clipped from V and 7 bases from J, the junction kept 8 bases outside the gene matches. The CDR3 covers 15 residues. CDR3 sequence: CASSQDATGYGTQYF. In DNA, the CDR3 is TGCGCCAGCAGCCAAGATGCGACAGGGTATGGGACCCAGTACTTC.

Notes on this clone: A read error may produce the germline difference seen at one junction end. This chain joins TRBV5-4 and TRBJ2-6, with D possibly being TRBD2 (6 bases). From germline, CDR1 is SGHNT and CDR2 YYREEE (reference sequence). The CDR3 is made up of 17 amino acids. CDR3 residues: CASSQAQGLSGANVLTF. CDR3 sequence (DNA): TGCGCCAGCAGCCAAGCCCAGGGACTCTCTGGGGCCAACGTCCTGACTTTC.

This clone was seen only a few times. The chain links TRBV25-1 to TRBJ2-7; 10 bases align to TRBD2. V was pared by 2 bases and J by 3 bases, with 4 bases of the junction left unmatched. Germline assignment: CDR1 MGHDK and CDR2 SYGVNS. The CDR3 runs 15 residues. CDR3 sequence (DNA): TGTGCCAGCAGTGAACGGACTAGCGGCCTCTACGAGCAGTACTTC. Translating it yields CASSERTSGLYEQYF.

This chain's CDR3 is CSATKEYEQYF. The CDR3, as DNA: TGCAGTGCGACAAAGGAATACGAGCAGTACTTC. The chain uses TRBV20-1 and TRBJ2-7; unclear D gene. CDR1 and CDR2 (germline): DFQATT, SNEGSKA (reference sequence). The CDR3 length is 11 residues. Trimming stripped 6 bases from V and 4 bases from J, with 10 bases between.

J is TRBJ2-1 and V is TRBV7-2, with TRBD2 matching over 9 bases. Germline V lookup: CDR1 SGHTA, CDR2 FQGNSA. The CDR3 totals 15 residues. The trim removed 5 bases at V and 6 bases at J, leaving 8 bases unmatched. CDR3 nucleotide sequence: TGTGCCAGCAGCGAGCAGACTAGCGGCTTCAATGAGCAGTTCTTC. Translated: CASSEQTSGFNEQFF.

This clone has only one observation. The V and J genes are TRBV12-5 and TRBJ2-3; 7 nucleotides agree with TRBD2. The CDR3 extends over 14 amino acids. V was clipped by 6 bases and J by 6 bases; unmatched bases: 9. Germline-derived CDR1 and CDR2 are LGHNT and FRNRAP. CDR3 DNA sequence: TGTGCTAGTGGACTGAGCGGGAAGTTTGATACGCAGTATTTT. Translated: CASGLSGKFDTQYF.

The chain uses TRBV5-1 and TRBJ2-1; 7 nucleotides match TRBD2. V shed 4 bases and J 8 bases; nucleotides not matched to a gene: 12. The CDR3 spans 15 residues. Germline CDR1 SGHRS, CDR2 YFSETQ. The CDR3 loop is CASSPRGGREDEQFF. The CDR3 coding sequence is TGCGCCAGCAGCCCACGCGGGGGTCGGGAAGATGAGCAGTTCTTC.

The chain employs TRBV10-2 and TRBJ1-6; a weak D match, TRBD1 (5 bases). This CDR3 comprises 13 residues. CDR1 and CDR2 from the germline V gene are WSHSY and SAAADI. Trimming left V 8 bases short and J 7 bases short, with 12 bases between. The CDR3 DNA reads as TGCGCCAGCTGGGAAGGGGCCAATTCACCCCTCCACTTT. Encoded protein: CASWEGANSPLHF.

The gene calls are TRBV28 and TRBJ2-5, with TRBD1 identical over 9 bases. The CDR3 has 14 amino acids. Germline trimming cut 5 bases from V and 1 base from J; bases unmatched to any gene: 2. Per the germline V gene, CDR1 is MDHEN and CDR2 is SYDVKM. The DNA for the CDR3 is TGTGCCAGCAGTGGGACAGGGCTCCAAGAGACCCAGTACTTC. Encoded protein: CASSGTGLQETQYF.

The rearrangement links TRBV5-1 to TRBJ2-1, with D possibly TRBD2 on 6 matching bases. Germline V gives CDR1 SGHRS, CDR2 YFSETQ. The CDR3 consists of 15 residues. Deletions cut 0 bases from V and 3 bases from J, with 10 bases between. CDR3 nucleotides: TGCGCCAGCAGCTTGGCTTGGGACTTCTACAATGAGCAGTTCTTC. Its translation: CASSLAWDFYNEQFF.

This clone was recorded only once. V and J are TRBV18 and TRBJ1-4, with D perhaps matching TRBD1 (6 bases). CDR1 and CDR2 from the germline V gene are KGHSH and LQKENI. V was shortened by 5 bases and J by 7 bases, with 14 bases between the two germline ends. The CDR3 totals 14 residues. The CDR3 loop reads CASSAGGGGEKLFF. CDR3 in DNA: TGTGCCAGCTCAGCAGGAGGGGGTGGTGAAAAACTGTTTTTT.

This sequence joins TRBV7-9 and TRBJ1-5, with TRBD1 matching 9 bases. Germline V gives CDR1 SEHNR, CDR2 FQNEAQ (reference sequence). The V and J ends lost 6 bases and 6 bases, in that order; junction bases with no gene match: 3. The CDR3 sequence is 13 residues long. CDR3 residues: CASSTGGVQPQHF. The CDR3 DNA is TGTGCCAGCAGTACAGGGGGCGTTCAGCCCCAGCATTTT.

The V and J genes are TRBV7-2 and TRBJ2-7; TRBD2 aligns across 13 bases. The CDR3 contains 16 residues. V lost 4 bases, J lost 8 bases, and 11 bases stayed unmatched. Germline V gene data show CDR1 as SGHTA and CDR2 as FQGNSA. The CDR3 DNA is TGTGCCAGCAGCTCAAAAGACCCCGGGACTAGCGGGAAGCAGTACTTC. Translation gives CASSSKDPGTSGKQYF.

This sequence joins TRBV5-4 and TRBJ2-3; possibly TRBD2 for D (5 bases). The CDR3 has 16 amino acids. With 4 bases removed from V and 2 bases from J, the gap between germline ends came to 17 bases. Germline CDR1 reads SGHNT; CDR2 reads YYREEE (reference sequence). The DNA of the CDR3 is TGTGCCAGCAGCCTCGAGGGTAGCGATCACACAGATACGCAGTATTTT. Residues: CASSLEGSDHTDTQYF.

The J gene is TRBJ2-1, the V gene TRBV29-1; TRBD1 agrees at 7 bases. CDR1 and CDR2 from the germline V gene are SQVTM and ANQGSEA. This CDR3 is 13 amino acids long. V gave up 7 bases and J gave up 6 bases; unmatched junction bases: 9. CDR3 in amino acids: CSASGTASNEQFF. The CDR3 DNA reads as TGCAGCGCGTCCGGGACAGCTAGCAATGAGCAGTTCTTC.

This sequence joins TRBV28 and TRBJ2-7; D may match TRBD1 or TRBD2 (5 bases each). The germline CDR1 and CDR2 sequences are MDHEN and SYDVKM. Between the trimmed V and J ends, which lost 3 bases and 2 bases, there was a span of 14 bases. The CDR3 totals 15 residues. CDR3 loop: CASSLRGGATYEQYF. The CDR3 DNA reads TGTGCCAGCAGTTTGAGGGGCGGCGCCACCTACGAGCAGTACTTC.

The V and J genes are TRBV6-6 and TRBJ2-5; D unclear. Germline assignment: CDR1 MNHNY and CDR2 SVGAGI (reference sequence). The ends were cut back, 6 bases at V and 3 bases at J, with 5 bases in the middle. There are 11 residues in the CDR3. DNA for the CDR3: TGTGCCAGCAGCCCCGAAGAGACCCAGTACTTC. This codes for CASSPEETQYF.

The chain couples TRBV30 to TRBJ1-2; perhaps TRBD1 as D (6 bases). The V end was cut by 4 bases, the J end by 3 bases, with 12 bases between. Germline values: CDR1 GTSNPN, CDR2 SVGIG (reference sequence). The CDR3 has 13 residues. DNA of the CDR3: TGTGCCTGGAAGGGGGACCGCTACTATGGCTACACCTTC. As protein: CAWKGDRYYGYTF. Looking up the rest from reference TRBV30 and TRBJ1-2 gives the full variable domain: SQTIHQWPATLVQPVGSPLSLECTVEGTSNPNLYWYRQAAGRGLQLLFYSVGIGQISSEVPQNLSASRPQDRQFILSSKKLLLSDSGFYLCAWKGDRYYGYTFGSGTRLTVV.

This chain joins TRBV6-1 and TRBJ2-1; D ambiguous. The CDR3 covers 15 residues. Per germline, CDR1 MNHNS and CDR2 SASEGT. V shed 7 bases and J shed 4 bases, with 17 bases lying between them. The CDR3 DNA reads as TGTGCCAGCAAAAAGGACCCATCGACTTACAATGAGCAGTTCTTC. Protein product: CASKKDPSTYNEQFF.

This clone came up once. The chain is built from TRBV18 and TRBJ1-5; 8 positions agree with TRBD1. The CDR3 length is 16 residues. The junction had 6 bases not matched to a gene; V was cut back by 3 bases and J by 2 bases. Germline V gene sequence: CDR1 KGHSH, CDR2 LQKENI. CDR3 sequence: CASSPRQGKGNQPQHF. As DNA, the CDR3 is TGTGCCAGCTCACCCCGACAGGGGAAGGGCAATCAGCCCCAGCATTTT.

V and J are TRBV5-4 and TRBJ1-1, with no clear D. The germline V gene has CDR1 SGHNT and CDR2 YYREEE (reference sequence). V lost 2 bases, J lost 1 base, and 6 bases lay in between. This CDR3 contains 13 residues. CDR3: CASSFTENTEAFF. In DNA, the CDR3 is TGTGCCAGCAGCTTTACAGAGAACACTGAAGCTTTCTTT.

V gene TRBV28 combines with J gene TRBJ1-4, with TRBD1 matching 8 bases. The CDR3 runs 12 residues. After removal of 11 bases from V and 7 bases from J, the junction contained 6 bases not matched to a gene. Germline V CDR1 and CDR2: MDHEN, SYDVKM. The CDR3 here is CAATGAGEKLFF. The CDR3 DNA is TGTGCCGCGACAGGGGCGGGTGAAAAACTGTTTTTT.

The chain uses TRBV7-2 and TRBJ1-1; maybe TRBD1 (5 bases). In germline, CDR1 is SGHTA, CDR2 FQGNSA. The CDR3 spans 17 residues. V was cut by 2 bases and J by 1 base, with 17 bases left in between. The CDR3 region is CASSLTGNQRGNTEAFF. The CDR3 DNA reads TGTGCCAGCAGCTTAACCGGGAACCAAAGGGGGAACACTGAAGCTTTCTTT. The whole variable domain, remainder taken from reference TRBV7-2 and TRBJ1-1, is GAGVSQSPSNKVTEKGKDVELRCDPISGHTALYWYRQSLGQGLEFLIYFQGNSAPDKSGLPSDRFSAERTGGSVSTLTIQRTQQEDSAVYLCASSLTGNQRGNTEAFFGQGTRLTVV.

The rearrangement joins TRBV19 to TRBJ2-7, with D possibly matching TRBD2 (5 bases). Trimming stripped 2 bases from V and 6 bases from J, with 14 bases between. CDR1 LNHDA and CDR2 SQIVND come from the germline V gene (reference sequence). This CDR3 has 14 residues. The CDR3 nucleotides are TGTGCCAGTAGTATAAAAGCCGGGGTCACCGAGCAGTACTTC. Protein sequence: CASSIKAGVTEQYF.

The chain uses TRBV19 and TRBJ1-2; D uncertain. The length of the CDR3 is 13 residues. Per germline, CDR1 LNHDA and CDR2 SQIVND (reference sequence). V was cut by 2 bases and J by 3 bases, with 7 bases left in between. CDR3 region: CASSISRYYGYTF. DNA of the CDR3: TGTGCCAGTAGTATATCCAGATACTATGGCTACACCTTC.

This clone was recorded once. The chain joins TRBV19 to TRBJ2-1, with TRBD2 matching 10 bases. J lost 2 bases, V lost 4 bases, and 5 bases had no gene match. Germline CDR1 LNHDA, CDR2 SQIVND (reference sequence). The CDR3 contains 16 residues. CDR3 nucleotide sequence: TGTGCCAGTAGTACTCAACTAGCGGGAACCTACAATGAGCAGTTCTTC. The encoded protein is CASSTQLAGTYNEQFF.